This T cell receptor beta chain was documented in a study of molecular identifiers for immune sequencing clone quantification. Germline assignment: CDR1 MNHEY and CDR2 SVGEGT. The CDR3 covers 19 residues. V lost 3 bases and J lost 7; bases outside the gene matches: 21. TCRdb independently ran MiXCR on the PCR reads; one entry per CDR3 protein. The repertoire holds over 600,000 distinct CDR3 sequences, with just under 20% as singletons. This clonotype was observed many times. Sorting recovered naive CD8 T cells on a CD8+CD4-CCR7+CD45RA+ profile. This clonotype originated in a human donor in good health. Some libraries in this study had Jurkat cell RNA spiked in. The rearrangement links TRBV6-2 or TRBV6-3 to TRBJ2-4, with 7 bases lining up with TRBD1. Sequenced: naive CD8+ T cells from blood, with Jurkat cell RNA spiked in. The sample's subset: FACS-sorted CD8+CD4-CCR7+CD45RA+ naive T cells. CDR3 nucleotides: TGTGCCAGCAGTTATCTCTGGCAAGAGGGGGCGCGAAGGAGGAACATTCAGTACTTC. The encoded protein is CASSYLWQEGARRRNIQYF.